This is a list of T cell receptor beta chains from one sample in a study of blood T cells in healthy people across ages. MiXCR was run by TCRdb on the 5' RACE reads, yielding one entry per CDR3 protein. The sample shows about 1.4 million distinct CDR3 sequences, approximately 59% of them seen only once. Sequenced input: blood. The receptors derive from a man aged 18 to 29 in good health. CDR3s include the opening cysteine and the closing phenylalanine or tryptophan. The D gene is left open where the match is weak. Where a row states a size, it is once, few, many or the class of an expanded clone; other rows omit it.

V	J	D	size	CDR3	DNA
TRBV30	TRBJ1-1	.	.	CAWKLVHTEAFF	TGTGCCTGGAAACTGGTTCACACTGAAGCTTTCTTT
TRBV20-1	TRBJ1-1	.	.	CSAGGRDTEAFF	TGCAGTGCTGGGGGACGGGATACTGAAGCTTTCTTT
TRBV14	TRBJ2-7	.	few	CASSQMDFYEQYF	TGTGCCAGCAGCCAAATGGATTTCTACGAGCAGTACTTC
TRBV6-5	TRBJ2-7	.	.	CASSHRAGAGYYEQYF	TGTGCCAGCAGTCACAGGGCCGGCGCTGGGTACTACGAGCAGTACTTC
TRBV6-5	TRBJ1-1	.	.	CASSWGAQNTEAFF	TGTGCCAGCAGTTGGGGGGCGCAGAACACTGAAGCTTTCTTT
TRBV4-3	TRBJ2-7	TRBD1	.	CASSPRTGGAGEQYF	TGCGCCAGCAGCCCCCGGACAGGGGGCGCGGGTGAGCAGTACTTC
TRBV20-1	TRBJ2-7	.	.	CSASPYSSYEQYF	TGCAGTGCTAGTCCCTATAGCTCCTACGAGCAGTACTTC
TRBV25-1	TRBJ2-7	TRBD2	.	CASSPGGGGEQYF	TGTGCCAGTTCCCCGGGGGGAGGTGGCGAGCAGTACTTC
TRBV20-1	TRBJ1-2	.	.	CSARSAYIGRENEGYTF	TGCAGTGCTAGAAGCGCGTACATCGGACGGGAAAACGAGGGCTACACCTTC
TRBV10-3	TRBJ2-1	TRBD2	.	CAISGSFAGVSNEQFF	TGTGCCATCAGTGGATCCTTTGCGGGAGTATCGAATGAGCAGTTCTTC
TRBV2	TRBJ2-5	TRBD2	.	CASRREVQETQYF	TGTGCCAGCAGGCGGGAGGTCCAAGAGACCCAGTACTTC
TRBV29-1	TRBJ2-1	.	few	CSVANGINEQFF	TGCAGCGTTGCAAATGGGATCAATGAGCAGTTCTTC
TRBV10-3	TRBJ2-3	.	few	CAIRATETQYF	TGTGCCATCAGGGCCACCGAGACGCAGTATTTT
TRBV2	TRBJ1-2	.	.	CASSEGASYTF	TGTGCCAGCAGTGAAGGGGCCAGCTACACCTTC
TRBV15	TRBJ1-2	.	few	CATSSEGRSYGYTF	TGTGCCACCAGCAGCGAGGGGCGCTCCTATGGCTACACCTTC
TRBV2	TRBJ1-3	TRBD1	.	CASSLTGDGNTIYF	TGTGCCAGCAGCCTGACAGGGGACGGAAACACCATATATTTT
TRBV27	TRBJ2-7	.	few	CASSFRQVSYEQYF	TGTGCCAGCAGTTTCCGACAGGTCTCCTACGAGCAGTACTTC
TRBV4-1	TRBJ2-5	TRBD1	few	CASSPGTVDQETQYF	TGCGCCAGCAGCCCCGGGACAGTAGACCAAGAGACCCAGTACTTC
TRBV20-1	TRBJ2-4	TRBD2	few	CSASGLAGPGRNIQYF	TGCAGTGCTTCGGGACTAGCGGGACCCGGCCGTAACATTCAGTACTTC
TRBV5-8	TRBJ2-1	.	.	CASSLSDRYYNEQFF	TGTGCCAGCAGCTTGTCGGACAGATACTACAATGAGCAGTTCTTC
TRBV28	TRBJ2-4	TRBD2	.	CATSEYAGDKNIQYF	TGTGCCACCTCGGAGTATGCGGGAGACAAAAACATTCAGTACTTC
TRBV12-5	TRBJ2-7	TRBD2	.	CASAPPTSGNYEQYF	TGTGCTAGTGCCCCTCCGACTAGCGGGAACTACGAGCAGTACTTC
TRBV24-1	TRBJ2-1	.	.	CATEDWGLGEQFF	TGTGCCACCGAAGATTGGGGATTAGGTGAGCAGTTCTTC
TRBV4-2	TRBJ1-2	.	.	CASSQDAGNGYTF	TGTGCCAGCAGCCAAGATGCAGGGAATGGCTACACCTTC
TRBV2	TRBJ2-3	.	.	CASSGGASTDTQYF	TGTGCCAGCAGTGGTGGGGCGAGCACAGATACGCAGTATTTT
TRBV6-1	TRBJ2-1	TRBD2	.	CASSTTSGRNNEQFF	TGTGCCAGCAGCACCACTAGCGGGAGGAACAATGAGCAGTTCTTC
TRBV6-6	TRBJ2-7	TRBD1	.	CASSYIGQGLDEQYF	TGTGCCAGCAGTTATATAGGACAGGGGCTGGACGAGCAGTACTTC
TRBV7-9	TRBJ2-1	.	.	CASSRRDLNGIEQFF	TGTGCCAGCAGCCGCCGGGACCTGAACGGCATTGAGCAGTTCTTC
TRBV6-5	TRBJ2-5	TRBD1	.	CASSYGQGTQETQYF	TGTGCCAGCAGTTACGGACAGGGGACGCAAGAGACCCAGTACTTC
TRBV12-3/TRBV12-4	TRBJ2-6	TRBD1	.	CASSRRQGRTAGANVLTF	TGTGCCAGCAGTCGAAGACAGGGTAGGACGGCCGGGGCCAACGTCCTGACTTTC
TRBV27	TRBJ2-6	.	few	CASSFRSRSGANVLTF	TGTGCCAGCAGTTTCAGAAGTCGCTCTGGGGCCAACGTCCTGACTTTC
TRBV3-1	TRBJ2-7	.	few	CASSQGFSGLYEQYF	TGTGCCAGCAGCCAAGGATTTAGCGGACTCTACGAGCAGTACTTC
TRBV6-6	TRBJ1-2	.	few	CASSYGRDTSNYGYTF	TGTGCCAGCAGTTACGGTCGGGACACCTCTAACTATGGCTACACCTTC
TRBV28	TRBJ2-7	.	.	CASSLFGQQRSSYEQYF	TGTGCCAGCAGTTTATTTGGCCAGCAACGGAGCTCCTACGAGCAGTACTTC
TRBV7-6	TRBJ1-1	.	.	CASSLSGSTEAFF	TGTGCCAGCAGCTTATCAGGGAGCACTGAAGCTTTCTTT
TRBV4-3	TRBJ2-1	TRBD2	.	CASSQEIGTSVRNEQFF	TGCGCCAGCAGCCAAGAGATAGGGACTAGCGTGCGCAATGAGCAGTTCTTC
TRBV12-3/TRBV12-4	TRBJ2-1	.	.	CAGGRRGHNEQFF	TGTGCGGGCGGACGCCGGGGGCACAATGAGCAGTTCTTC
TRBV12-3/TRBV12-4	TRBJ2-1	.	.	CASRSTGISYNEQFF	TGTGCCAGCAGGTCCACAGGGATATCCTACAATGAGCAGTTCTTC
TRBV5-1	TRBJ2-2	TRBD1	.	CASSLYASGTGNTGELFF	TGCGCCAGCAGCTTGTACGCGTCCGGGACAGGGAACACCGGGGAGCTGTTTTTT
TRBV29-1	TRBJ1-5	.	few	CSVKYQGNQPQHF	TGCAGCGTTAAATATCAGGGCAATCAGCCCCAGCATTTT
TRBV4-3	TRBJ2-7	.	.	CASSQSWVGTPSYEQYF	TGCGCCAGCAGCCAATCCTGGGTGGGAACTCCCTCCTACGAGCAGTACTTC
TRBV6-6	TRBJ2-5	.	.	CASTPDRRQETQYF	TGTGCCAGCACCCCCGACAGGAGACAAGAGACCCAGTACTTC
TRBV6-1	TRBJ2-7	TRBD1	.	CASSESIWDRASYEQYF	TGTGCCAGCAGTGAAAGTATATGGGACAGGGCCTCCTACGAGCAGTACTTC
TRBV4-1	TRBJ2-7	.	few	CASSQGWRSYEQYF	TGCGCCAGCAGCCAAGGCTGGAGGTCATACGAGCAGTACTTC
TRBV5-1	TRBJ2-5	.	.	CASSYGGTNGAQYF	TGCGCCAGCAGCTACGGGGGGACAAATGGGGCCCAGTACTTC
TRBV28	TRBJ1-4	.	.	CASSLDQGGEKLFF	TGTGCCAGCAGTTTAGACCAGGGCGGTGAAAAACTGTTTTTT
TRBV20-1	TRBJ1-5	.	.	CSAKKGGPNQLQHF	TGCAGTGCTAAGAAGGGGGGCCCCAATCAGCTCCAGCATTTT
TRBV10-3	TRBJ2-7	.	.	CATGTLPYEQYF	TGTGCCACGGGGACTTTGCCGTACGAGCAGTACTTC